These 11 T cell receptor beta chains were all obtained from the same sample, sequenced in a study of T cell changes during pregnancy in multiple sclerosis. Only in-frame clones appear in the TCRdb table, and some are missing; sequencing was by immunoSEQ multiplex PCR. The table has 50,000 to 60,000 clones, approximately 90% seen once. The sequencing here drew on CD4+ T cells from peripheral blood mononuclear cells, taken in the first trimester of pregnancy. The receptor source for this set is a female donor with multiple sclerosis, enrolled in a pregnancy study.

This chain joins TRBV11-2 and TRBJ2-5; D may be TRBD2 (5 bases). The CDR3 totals 17 residues. CDR1 and CDR2 (germline): SGHAT, FQNNGV. V lost 2 bases and J lost 0, with 16 bases in between. The DNA of the CDR3 is TGTGCCAGCAGCTTATGGCCCTTCGGGGAAAACCAAGAGACCCAGTACTTC. Its protein product is CASSLWPFGENQETQYF.

This clone was picked up a small number of times. The gene calls are TRBV7-2 and TRBJ1-5, with TRBD1 identical over 7 bases. Germline V gene sequence: CDR1 SGHTA, CDR2 FQGNSA. V lost 5 bases and J lost 1; bases outside the gene matches: 5. The CDR3 contains 15 residues. The CDR3 sequence is CASSPGGSSNQPQHF. The CDR3 nucleotides are TGTGCCAGCAGCCCAGGGGGTTCCAGCAATCAGCCCCAGCATTTT.

The V and J genes are TRBV27 and TRBJ1-5; no clear D gene. This CDR3 has 13 amino acids. Looked up from germline, CDR1 is MNHEY and CDR2 is SMNVEV (reference sequence). Trimming took 5 bases from V and 7 from J, leaving 12 bases between them. In DNA, the CDR3 is TGTGCCAGCAGTCCAGACGGGAGGCAGCCCCAGCATTTT. Its translation is CASSPDGRQPQHF.

The chain joins TRBV7-9 to TRBJ2-7; no definite D call. This CDR3 is 14 amino acids long. Germline loops: CDR1 SEHNR, CDR2 FQNEAQ (reference sequence). The V gene lost 3 bases and the J gene lost 0 bases, with 9 bases spanning the gap. The DNA for the CDR3 is TGTGCCAGCAGCTTTCGCGAAAGCTCCTACGAGCAGTACTTC. The encoded protein is CASSFRESSYEQYF.

CDR3 sequence reads: CASSPLRGDNSPLHF. The DNA of the CDR3 is TGTGCCAGCAGTCCCCTCAGGGGGGATAATTCACCCCTCCACTTT. The V gene is TRBV28, the J gene TRBJ1-6; 7 bases fit TRBD1. CDR1 is MDHEN, CDR2 SYDVKM, per germline. Unmatched junction bases numbered 6, after V lost 5 bases and J lost 5 bases. The CDR3 loop spans 15 amino acids.

CDR3 sequence reads: CATSPWTGSDEQYF. The CDR3 nucleotides read TGTGCCACCAGCCCTTGGACAGGGAGTGACGAGCAGTACTTC. V usage is TRBV15 and J usage is TRBJ2-7; 8 nucleotides line up with TRBD1. The CDR3 has 14 amino acids. J was trimmed by 5 bases and V by 5 bases; bases with no gene match: 8. CDR1 and CDR2 from the germline V gene are LNHNV and YYDKDF (reference sequence).

Points on this clone: Relative to the germline gene, one junction end is altered; a read error may explain this. The chain carries TRBV5-3 and TRBJ1-1; D unclear. TRBV5-3 is an open reading frame, and its role is uncertain. The CDR3 is 14 residues long. CDR3 sequence: CASSSLEMNTEAFF. CDR3 DNA: TGTGCCAGCAGCTCCTTAGAGATGAACACTGAAGCTTTCTTT.

The chain carries TRBV18 and TRBJ2-7; TRBD1 agrees at 8 bases. Germline CDR1 and CDR2: KGHSH and LQKENI. CDR3 size: 14 residues. The junction had 6 bases not matched to a gene; V was cut back by 2 bases and J by 6 bases. CDR3 DNA: TGTGCCAGCTCACCATCGGACAGGGTTGGCGAGCAGTACTTC. Residues: CASSPSDRVGEQYF.

The chain employs TRBV6-6 and TRBJ1-5, with a tentative D call TRBD1 (6 bases). The CDR3 is 15 amino acids. CDR1 MNHNY and CDR2 SVGAGI come from the germline V gene (reference sequence). V was cut by 6 bases and J by 3 bases, with 15 bases left in between. CDR3 in DNA: TGTGCCAGCAGACCACAGGGTGTTAACAATCAGCCCCAGCATTTT. This translates into CASRPQGVNNQPQHF.

The chain carries TRBV7-9 and TRBJ1-3; D call uncertain. Trimming removed 1 base from V and 0 bases from J, with 4 bases in between. Germline V lookup: CDR1 SEHNR, CDR2 FQNEAQ (reference sequence). CDR3 length: 14 amino acids. CDR3 loop: CASSLDSSGNTIYF. The CDR3 coding sequence is TGTGCCAGCAGCTTAGATAGCTCTGGAAACACCATATATTTT.

V and J are TRBV21-1 and TRBJ2-3; the table's D call, TRBD1, has no DNA check behind it. TRBV21-1 is termed a pseudogene. This CDR3 has 16 amino acids. The chain's CDR3 is CASSKAGTGEVDTQYF. CDR3 DNA: TGTGCCAGCAGCAAAGCCGGGACAGGGGAAGTGGATACGCAGTATTTT.